The T cell receptor (beta chain) under discussion was sequenced for a study of T cell repertoires in cytomegalovirus infection. The CDR3 contains 16 residues. The V end was cut by 3 bases, the J end by 5 bases, with 18 bases between. Germline CDR1 KGHSH, CDR2 LQKENI. For this clonotype: As yet, its antigen is unknown.

From the reads, TCRdb called clonotypes with MiXCR, one entry per CDR3 protein. The sample records about 700,000 distinct CDR3 sequences, 30% to 40% being singletons. The specimen comprised cultured PBMCs, sampled from culture after CMV antigen stimulation. The chain carries TRBV18 and TRBJ2-3, with a tentative D call TRBD2 (6 bases). This clonotype originated in a human donor in good health (CMV status not recorded). Some clones in this sample may be carry-over from other donors' samples. This chain's CDR3 is CASSPLVAAREDTQYF. CDR3 DNA sequence: TGTGCCAGCTCACCCCTGGTAGCGGCGAGGGAAGATACGCAGTATTTT.